Below, 11 T cell receptor beta chains from the same sample are listed, as sequenced in a study of T-cell memory formation after mild COVID-19. TCRdb ran MiXCR on the 5' RACE reads and lists one entry per CDR3 protein. The table has about 130,000 distinct CDR3 sequences, approximately 5.9% seen once; the top ten hold 2% to 2.5%. The sequenced sample consisted of PBMCs or a T cell subset sorted from them (not recorded which). Receptor source: an adult woman who had mild COVID-19 (a few samples of this study predate the infection). Cell type and time point are not known.

This clonotype was counted ten times or more. The CDR3 loop is CASSLEPRDYGYTF. CDR3 in DNA: TGCGCCAGCAGCTTGGAACCGAGGGACTATGGCTACACCTTC. The chain employs TRBV5-1 and TRBJ1-2; no reliable D call. CDR3 length: 14 amino acids. CDR1 is SGHRS and CDR2 is YFSETQ in the germline V gene. V lost 0 bases and J 3 bases, leaving 9 bases between the germline ends.

The V call is TRBV5-1, the J call TRBJ2-7; the D gene is possibly TRBD1 (5 bases). The germline CDR1 and CDR2 sequences are SGHRS and YFSETQ. This CDR3 has 14 residues. V was pared by 0 bases and J by 2 bases, with 9 bases between. The CDR3 sequence: CASSLEGHPYEQYF. In nucleotides, the CDR3 is TGCGCCAGCAGCTTGGAGGGGCACCCCTACGAGCAGTACTTC.

This clonotype occurred a few times. V and J are TRBV9 and TRBJ2-2; 7 positions agree with TRBD2. CDR3 length equals 16 residues. V shed 0 bases and J 7 bases; nucleotides not matched to a gene: 9. Germline V gene sequence: CDR1 SGDLS, CDR2 YYNGEE. The CDR3 loop reads CASSVELAGRFGELFF. The CDR3 DNA is TGTGCCAGCAGCGTAGAATTAGCGGGTCGCTTCGGGGAGCTGTTTTTT.

V usage is TRBV5-1 and J usage is TRBJ2-5; maybe TRBD1 (6 bases). CDR3 length: 13 residues. Germline lookup yields CDR1 SGHRS and CDR2 YFSETQ. The V end lost 4 bases, the J end lost 5 bases, and 12 bases lay between the germline ends. DNA of the CDR3: TGCGCCAGCAGCCCCAGGGGTGGGGAGACCCAGTACTTC. It encodes CASSPRGGETQYF.

This clonotype came up many times. The chain recombines TRBV7-2 with TRBJ2-5; D might be TRBD2 (5 bases). The CDR3 covers 15 residues. V was pared by 1 base and J by 7 bases, with 16 bases between. Germline V gene sequence: CDR1 SGHTA, CDR2 FQGNSA. This CDR3 is CASSLDGVSKRTQYF. CDR3 DNA: TGTGCCAGCAGCTTAGACGGGGTATCCAAGCGGACCCAGTACTTC.

This clonotype appeared a few times. The V and J genes are TRBV6-2 or TRBV6-3 and TRBJ2-7; no clear D gene. There are 13 residues in the CDR3. Per germline, CDR1 MNHEY and CDR2 SVGEGT. The V gene lost 2 bases and the J gene lost 7 bases, with 12 bases spanning the gap. This CDR3 reads CASSYEGRTEQYF. CDR3 coding DNA: TGTGCCAGCAGTTACGAAGGGCGCACGGAGCAGTACTTC.

The chain uses TRBV20-1 and TRBJ1-5; D gene unclear. Per germline, CDR1 DFQATT and CDR2 SNEGSKA (reference sequence). The CDR3 has 12 residues. The V and J ends lost 7 bases and 3 bases respectively, with 10 bases between them. CDR3 sequence: CSGQAPNQPQHF. CDR3 sequence (DNA): TGCAGTGGGCAAGCACCCAATCAGCCCCAGCATTTT.

This clonotype has only a few counts. This sequence joins TRBV11-2 and TRBJ2-1; D perhaps matches TRBD1 (6 bases). Trimming left V 8 bases short and J 8 bases short, with 16 bases between. Germline lookup yields CDR1 SGHAT and CDR2 FQNNGV. This CDR3 contains 13 residues. The CDR3, as DNA: TGTGCCAGCGGTTCTGTGGGGGCACATGAGCAGTTCTTC. This gives the protein CASGSVGAHEQFF.

The rearrangement links TRBV3-1 to TRBJ1-2, with D perhaps matching TRBD1 (5 bases). The CDR3 is 13 amino acids. V lost 5 bases, J lost 8 bases, and 15 bases lay in between. The germline V gene encodes CDR1 LGHDT and CDR2 YNNKEL (reference sequence). In nucleotides, the CDR3 is TGTGCCAGCAGCGGGGGGAGGACGCACGGCTACACCTTC. Encoded protein: CASSGGRTHGYTF.

This clonotype has just a few counts. This chain uses TRBV7-9 with TRBJ1-4; unclear D gene. The CDR3 totals 13 residues. CDR1 is SEHNR, CDR2 FQNEAQ, per germline (reference sequence). V was cut by 2 bases and J by 5 bases, with 6 bases left in between. CDR3 DNA: TGTGCCAGCAGCTTAATGGCGAATGAAAAACTGTTTTTT. Residues: CASSLMANEKLFF.

The J gene is TRBJ2-5, the V gene TRBV3-1; 11 bases fit TRBD2. The CDR3 runs 16 residues. Germline V gene sequence: CDR1 LGHDT, CDR2 YNNKEL (reference sequence). The V segment lost 1 base and the J segment 4 bases; nucleotides outside the gene matches: 5. The DNA of the CDR3 is TGTGCCAGCAGCCAAGGGTCCGGACTAGCGGGAGAGACCCAGTACTTC. Its protein product is CASSQGSGLAGETQYF.